The 28 T cell receptor beta chains in this list originate from one sample, sequenced in a study of T-cell memory formation after mild COVID-19. From the 5' RACE reads, TCRdb called clonotypes with MiXCR, one entry per CDR3 protein. The sample has roughly 300,000 distinct CDR3 sequences; roughly 8.2% are singletons. The sequenced sample was PBMCs or a T cell subset sorted from them (not recorded which). The receptors here all came from a man in his late teens or twenties who had mild COVID-19 (a few samples of this study predate the infection). Cell type and time point are not known.

Only a few counts were recorded for this clonotype. The chain recombines TRBV20-1 with TRBJ1-6; D is perhaps TRBD1 (5 bases). CDR1 is DFQATT, CDR2 SNEGSKA, per germline (reference sequence). The CDR3 has 16 amino acids. Trimming shortened V by 2 bases and J by 8 bases, and 19 bases separated the two germline ends. Here the CDR3 reads CSARRRGVGLYSPLHF. DNA for the CDR3: TGCAGTGCTAGAAGAAGGGGTGTAGGTCTTTATTCACCCCTCCACTTT.

The table lists this clonotype with a few counts. This chain links TRBV6-5 with TRBJ2-3; TRBD1 aligns across 7 bases. The CDR3 is made up of 15 amino acids. Trimming cost V 5 bases and J 3 bases; bases outside gene matches: 8. Germline V lookup: CDR1 MNHEY, CDR2 SVGAGI. This CDR3 is CASSEGQITTDTQYF. CDR3 nucleotide sequence: TGTGCCAGCAGTGAGGGACAGATTACTACAGATACGCAGTATTTT.

The chain has TRBV4-3 and TRBJ1-6, with D maybe TRBD1 (6 bases). Trimming stripped 0 bases from V and 0 bases from J, with 21 bases between. Germline-derived CDR1 and CDR2 are LGHNA and YSLEER. The CDR3 contains 21 residues. CDR3 DNA sequence: TGCGCCAGCAGCCAAGATTACCGGGGGTGGACAGATAGCTCCTATAATTCACCCCTCCACTTT. This gives the protein CASSQDYRGWTDSSYNSPLHF.

This clonotype has a count of ten or more. The chain carries TRBV6-6 and TRBJ1-4; the match to TRBD1 covers 9 bases. The junction had 0 bases not matched to a gene; V was cut back by 2 bases and J by 8 bases. Looked up from germline, CDR1 is MNHNY and CDR2 is SVGAGI (reference sequence). This CDR3 is built from 13 residues. In DNA, the CDR3 is TGTGCCAGCAGTTACGGGACAGGGGAAAAACTGTTTTTT. Its protein is CASSYGTGEKLFF.

In its sample, this clonotype was seen a few times. CDR3 DNA: TGTGCCAGCAGTTGGAGGTCGGGGACTGAAGCTTTCTTT. This gives the protein CASSWRSGTEAFF. The gene calls are TRBV25-1 and TRBJ1-1; D call uncertain. The germline CDR1 and CDR2 sequences are MGHDK and SYGVNS. Trimming removed 5 bases from V and 5 bases from J, with 12 bases in between. The CDR3 length is 13 residues.

J is TRBJ1-5 and V is TRBV19; tentative D call: TRBD1 (6 bases). Germline assignment: CDR1 LNHDA and CDR2 SQIVND (reference sequence). V gave up 2 bases and J gave up 2 bases, with 13 bases separating them. The CDR3 sequence is 16 residues long. CDR3 protein: CASSIWGARGNQPQHF. In DNA, the CDR3 is TGTGCCAGTAGTATATGGGGGGCGAGAGGCAATCAGCCCCAGCATTTT.

The chain links TRBV27 to TRBJ2-5; D possibly corresponds to TRBD1 (6 bases). The CDR3 length is 13 residues. Germline V gene lookup returns CDR1 MNHEY and CDR2 SMNVEV (reference sequence). The V end lost 6 bases, the J end lost 2 bases, and 10 bases lay between the germline ends. The CDR3 region is CASRTGAQETQYF. CDR3 sequence (DNA): TGTGCCAGCAGGACAGGAGCTCAAGAGACCCAGTACTTC.

This chain links TRBV6-5 with TRBJ2-7; the match to TRBD2 covers 8 bases. V lost 0 bases, J lost 0 bases, and 16 bases stayed unmatched. Germline CDR1 and CDR2: MNHEY and SVGAGI. The length of the CDR3 is 20 residues. The CDR3 nucleotides read TGTGCCAGCAGTTACTCGGGAGTTGGCGGGGGGTTCGATAGCTCCTACGAGCAGTACGTC. This encodes CASSYSGVGGGFDSSYEQYV.

This clonotype came up many times. The V call is TRBV27, the J call TRBJ1-6, with D unclear. Trimming shortened V by 4 bases and J by 0 bases, and 10 bases separated the two germline ends. CDR1 MNHEY and CDR2 SMNVEV come from the germline V gene (reference sequence). This CDR3 has 16 residues. The CDR3 region has the DNA TGTGCCAGCAGTTCCCGGGGAAGCTCCTATAATTCACCCCTCCACTTT. Translation: CASSSRGSSYNSPLHF.

V gene TRBV6-5 combines with J gene TRBJ1-1; TRBD1 aligns across 7 bases. CDR3 size: 16 residues. Trimming took 4 bases from V and 3 from J; bases not matched to a gene: 11. CDR1 is MNHEY and CDR2 is SVGAGI in the germline V gene. The CDR3 region is CASSSTRQGWDTEAFF. In DNA, the CDR3 is TGTGCCAGCAGTTCAACCCGACAGGGATGGGACACTGAAGCTTTCTTT.

The gene calls are TRBV7-6 and TRBJ2-1; 11 nucleotides line up with TRBD2. Germline values: CDR1 SGHVS, CDR2 FNYEAQ. The CDR3 has 19 amino acids. The V and J ends lost 2 bases and 1 base, in that order; junction bases with no gene match: 10. For the CDR3, the DNA is TGTGCCAGCAGCTTACTTAGCGGGGGGGCCGTCTGGTCCTACAATGAGCAGTTCTTC. The encoded protein is CASSLLSGGAVWSYNEQFF.

V gene TRBV21-1 combines with J gene TRBJ2-7. TRBV21-1 is recorded as a pseudogene. This CDR3 is 14 amino acids long. The CDR3 region is CASSKDEGSYEQYF. CDR3 nucleotide sequence: TGTGCCAGCAGCAAGGACGAGGGCTCCTACGAGCAGTACTTC.

The rearrangement links TRBV30 to TRBJ2-7, with D possibly TRBD1 on 5 matching bases. CDR3 length: 17 amino acids. Germline loops: CDR1 GTSNPN, CDR2 SVGIG (reference sequence). Trimming stripped 0 bases from V and 0 bases from J, with 18 bases between. The CDR3 is CAWSVRLTGRYSYEQYF. Written as DNA, the CDR3 is TGTGCCTGGAGTGTACGACTTACAGGCCGGTACTCCTACGAGCAGTACTTC. Based on the CDR3 plus reference TRBV30 and TRBJ2-7, the full variable domain is SQTIHQWPATLVQPVGSPLSLECTVEGTSNPNLYWYRQAAGRGLQLLFYSVGIGQISSEVPQNLSASRPQDRQFILSSKKLLLSDSGFYLCAWSVRLTGRYSYEQYFGPGTRLTVT.

The V and J genes are TRBV7-8 and TRBJ2-7; no reliable D call. This CDR3 is built from 13 residues. V lost 5 bases, J lost 3 bases, and 11 bases lay in between. The germline V gene encodes CDR1 SGHVS and CDR2 FQNEAQ. The CDR3 region has the DNA TGTGCCAGCAGCCGAAGATCTAACTACGAGCAGTACTTC. Translated: CASSRRSNYEQYF. The full variable domain, its missing parts supplied by reference TRBV7-8 and TRBJ2-7, is GAGVSQSPRYKVAKRGQDVALRCDPISGHVSLFWYQQALGQGPEFLTYFQNEAQLDKSGLPSDRFFAERPEGSVSTLKIQRTQQEDSAVYLCASSRRSNYEQYFGPGTRLTVT.

This clonotype has more than one count but fewer than ten. The rearrangement links TRBV6-2 or TRBV6-3 to TRBJ2-1; D gene ambiguous. The CDR3 runs 14 residues. Trimming took off 2 bases at V and 1 base at J, with 6 bases between the two ends. Looked up from germline, CDR1 is MNHEY and CDR2 is SVGEGT. The CDR3 DNA reads TGTGCCAGCAGTTACCTAAGGTCCTACAATGAGCAGTTCTTC. Protein: CASSYLRSYNEQFF.

This clonotype was found a few times. CDR3 nucleotide sequence: TGCAGCGGGGGGCAGGGGACCGAGACCCAGTACTTC. This gives the protein CSGGQGTETQYF. This rearrangement joins TRBV29-1 to TRBJ2-5; tentative D call: TRBD1 (6 bases). Germline lookup yields CDR1 SQVTM and CDR2 ANQGSEA. V lost 7 bases and J 5 bases, leaving 14 bases between the germline ends. CDR3 size: 12 residues.

This clonotype has ten or more counts. This rearrangement joins TRBV7-6 to TRBJ1-1; D is uncertain. The CDR3 runs to 13 residues. Looked up from germline, CDR1 is SGHVS and CDR2 is FNYEAQ. Trimming removed 3 bases at V and 3 bases at J, with 8 bases between. Here the CDR3 DNA reads TGTGCCAGCAGCTTGGGTAGTCACACTGAAGCTTTCTTT. Translated, it gives CASSLGSHTEAFF.

The chain employs TRBV7-2 and TRBJ2-7; unclear D gene. The germline gives CDR1 SGHTA, CDR2 FQGNSA. The V and J ends lost 3 bases and 3 bases respectively, with 9 bases between them. CDR3 length: 13 residues. The CDR3 coding sequence is TGTGCCAGCAGCTTCTGGGCCCGCTACGAGCAGTACTTC. Translating gives CASSFWARYEQYF.

The rearrangement joins TRBV29-1 to TRBJ1-1; D remains unclear. The CDR3 is 11 amino acids. Trimming removed 2 bases from V and 7 bases from J, with 8 bases in between. Per germline, CDR1 SQVTM and CDR2 ANQGSEA. The CDR3 spells CSVEYRNEAFF. The CDR3 DNA sequence: TGCAGCGTTGAATACAGAAATGAAGCTTTCTTT.

The chain combines TRBV10-1 with TRBJ2-3, with D perhaps TRBD1 (5 bases). Germline CDR1 is WNHNN and CDR2 is SYGVQD (reference sequence). V was trimmed by 6 bases and J by 6 bases, leaving 10 bases between them. The CDR3 loop spans 12 amino acids. Here the CDR3 DNA reads TGCGCCAGCAGCGAGGACATTGATACGCAGTATTTT. Amino acid sequence: CASSEDIDTQYF.

This clonotype appeared a few times. The chain combines TRBV7-2 with TRBJ2-5; D not resolved. CDR3 length: 15 residues. Deletions cut 3 bases from V and 1 base from J, with 12 bases between. CDR1 is SGHTA and CDR2 is FQGNSA in the germline V gene. The CDR3: CASSFMGSSQETQYF. DNA of the CDR3: TGTGCCAGCAGCTTCATGGGCTCCAGCCAAGAGACCCAGTACTTC.

This clonotype was observed at least ten times. The CDR3 DNA is TGCGCCAGCAGCCAACCCAGGAACCCCGAGAACACTGAAGCTTTCTTT. Its translation is CASSQPRNPENTEAFF. The chain joins TRBV4-1 to TRBJ1-1; no clear D. This CDR3 is built from 16 residues. Trimming left V 2 bases short and J 1 base short, with 14 bases between. The germline CDR1 and CDR2 sequences are MGHRA and YSYEKL.

This clonotype was detected only a few times. The chain joins TRBV6-2 or TRBV6-3 to TRBJ2-1; maybe TRBD2 (5 bases). Germline lookup yields CDR1 MNHEY and CDR2 SVGEGT. The CDR3 has 13 residues. V was pared by 6 bases and J by 5 bases, with 11 bases between. The CDR3 loop reads CASSSGLHNEQFF. The CDR3 DNA is TGTGCCAGCAGCTCCGGACTGCACAATGAGCAGTTCTTC.

The chain joins TRBV12-3 or TRBV12-4 to TRBJ2-1; D gene ambiguous. The length of the CDR3 is 16 residues. Trimming took off 5 bases at V and 4 bases at J, with 18 bases between the two ends. The CDR3 loop is CASSEIRLEAYNEQFF. For the CDR3, the DNA is TGTGCCAGCAGTGAGATTAGACTCGAGGCGTACAATGAGCAGTTCTTC.

This clonotype was detected a few times. The chain links TRBV20-1 to TRBJ2-2, with 7 bases matching TRBD1. CDR1 DFQATT and CDR2 SNEGSKA come from the germline V gene (reference sequence). The ends lost 0 bases at V and 5 bases at J; junction bases unmatched: 6. The CDR3 length is 15 residues. This CDR3 is CSARDIPRGTGELFF. CDR3 coding DNA: TGCAGTGCTAGAGATATCCCCAGGGGGACCGGGGAGCTGTTTTTT.

The rearrangement links TRBV29-1 to TRBJ2-1, with 12 nucleotides matching TRBD1. This CDR3 has 13 amino acids. The V gene end was trimmed by 7 bases and the J gene end by 15 bases; junction bases not matched to a gene: 13. Per germline, CDR1 SQVTM and CDR2 ANQGSEA. The CDR3 DNA sequence: TGCAGCGCCCGACCGGGACAGGGGGCGTCTGGGTTCTTC. Its protein is CSARPGQGASGFF.

CDR3 in amino acids: CASSWEGNTEAFF. The CDR3 DNA follows: TGCGCCAGCAGCTGGGAGGGGAACACTGAAGCTTTCTTT. This chain uses TRBV5-1 with TRBJ1-1, with D unresolved. The CDR3 sequence is 13 residues long. The germline V gene encodes CDR1 SGHRS and CDR2 YFSETQ. Between the trimmed V and J ends, which lost 3 bases and 1 base, there was a span of 7 bases. Full variable domain (missing parts from reference TRBV5-1 and TRBJ1-1): KAGVTQTPRYLIKTRGQQVTLSCSPISGHRSVSWYQQTPGQGLQFLFEYFSETQRNKGNFPGRFSGRQFSNSRSEMNVSTLELGDSALYLCASSWEGNTEAFFGQGTRLTVV.

The chain combines TRBV4-2 with TRBJ2-1; 9 nucleotides line up with TRBD2. The junction had 7 bases not matched to a gene; V was cut back by 0 bases and J by 7 bases. Germline values: CDR1 LGHNA, CDR2 YNFKEQ. This CDR3 has 16 amino acids. CDR3 DNA sequence: TGTGCCAGCAGCCAAGACCAAGCGGGGGGAATAAATGAGCAGTTCTTC. It specifies CASSQDQAGGINEQFF.